The 29 T cell receptor beta chains below were found in one sample sequenced in a study of cytomegalovirus exposure and HLA in healthy donors. 60 Vbeta and 13 Jbeta primers were used in PCR. Data came from immunoSEQ multiplex PCR; TCRdb stores just in-frame clones and leaves some out. This table has more than 85,000 clones, around four fifths appearing once. The source material was PBMCs. The receptors were gathered from a woman aged 40 to 50 in good health and CMV-seropositive.

The V and J genes are TRBV19 and TRBJ2-1; tentative D call: TRBD1 (6 bases). This CDR3 is built from 14 residues. Germline V CDR1 and CDR2: LNHDA, SQIVND (reference sequence). Deletions cut 5 bases from V and 7 bases from J, with 15 bases between. This chain's CDR3 is CASSATGTRNEQFF. Written as DNA, the CDR3 is TGTGCCAGTAGTGCAACCGGGACAAGAAATGAGCAGTTCTTC.

The chain's CDR3 is CASSPRGRETQYF. Here the CDR3 DNA reads TGTGCCAGCTCACCACGGGGGAGGGAGACCCAGTACTTC. The V call is TRBV18, the J call TRBJ2-5; a possible D gene is TRBD2 (6 bases). The CDR3 consists of 13 residues. CDR1 and CDR2 (germline): KGHSH, LQKENI. The V and J ends lost 1 base and 5 bases respectively, with 8 bases between them.

The chain joins TRBV2 to TRBJ2-3, with D uncertain. CDR1 and CDR2 from the germline V gene are SNHLY and FYNNEI. The V and J ends lost 5 bases and 9 bases respectively, with 9 bases between them. This CDR3 spans 11 amino acids. The CDR3 here is CASSQIVTQYF. The CDR3 region has the DNA TGTGCCAGCAGTCAAATAGTAACGCAGTATTTT.

This chain links TRBV7-2 with TRBJ2-3; 9 nucleotides align to TRBD2. The CDR3 has 18 residues. Losses at the gene ends were 5 bases for V and 3 bases for J; bases not matched to a gene: 15. Germline CDR1 SGHTA, CDR2 FQGNSA. The CDR3 here is CASSREILGGGATDTQYF. The DNA for the CDR3 is TGTGCCAGCAGCCGAGAGATACTAGGCGGGGGGGCAACAGATACGCAGTATTTT.

This chain connects TRBV7-9 to TRBJ2-1; perhaps TRBD2 as D (5 bases). The CDR3 length is 15 residues. Germline V gene lookup returns CDR1 SEHNR and CDR2 FQNEAQ (reference sequence). V lost 3 bases, J lost 5 bases, and 14 bases lay in between. The CDR3 reads CASSFQSGFHNEQFF. For the CDR3, the DNA is TGTGCCAGCAGCTTTCAAAGCGGATTTCACAATGAGCAGTTCTTC.

The rearrangement uses TRBV5-1 and TRBJ2-5; 8 bases map to TRBD2. This CDR3 comprises 13 residues. With V trimmed by 5 bases and J by 7 bases, 7 bases remained unmatched. The V gene's germline CDR1 is SGHRS and CDR2 YFSETQ. The CDR3 DNA follows: TGCGCCAGCAGGTCAAGCGGGGGTACGACCCAGTACTTC. As protein: CASRSSGGTTQYF.

The J gene is TRBJ2-1, the V gene TRBV28; D ambiguous. V was cut by 7 bases and J by 4 bases, with 11 bases left in between. The CDR3 is 13 residues long. Germline loops: CDR1 MDHEN, CDR2 SYDVKM. CDR3 nucleotides: TGTGCCAGCACCCCTTACGGGTACAATGAGCAGTTCTTC. This encodes CASTPYGYNEQFF.

The chain has TRBV5-8 and TRBJ2-3; D remains ambiguous. From germline, CDR1 is SGHTS and CDR2 YDEGEE. There are 14 residues in the CDR3. The V end lost 4 bases, the J end lost 1 base, and 10 bases lay between the germline ends. Here the CDR3 DNA reads TGTGCCAGCAGCAAAGTCCAGGGCACAGATACGCAGTATTTT. Protein product: CASSKVQGTDTQYF.

On this clone: Other DNA sequences within the sample encode an identical CDR3. The chain recombines TRBV28 with TRBJ2-7, with D perhaps TRBD1 (5 bases). This CDR3 comprises 14 residues. V was shortened by 2 bases and J by 0 bases, with 8 bases between the two germline ends. The germline V gene encodes CDR1 MDHEN and CDR2 SYDVKM. DNA of the CDR3: TGTGCCAGCAGTTTAACAGGTTCCTCCTACGAGCAGTACTTC. Amino acids: CASSLTGSSYEQYF.

The rearrangement joins TRBV7-8 to TRBJ1-2, with a tentative D call TRBD1 (5 bases). Germline V lookup: CDR1 SGHVS, CDR2 FQNEAQ. Trimming shortened V by 2 bases and J by 4 bases, and 14 bases separated the two germline ends. CDR3 length: 15 residues. DNA of the CDR3: TGTGCCAGCAGCTTATGGGGCAGGGATTCCTATGGCTACACCTTC. Protein product: CASSLWGRDSYGYTF.

The CDR3 DNA reads as TGCGCCAGCAGCCACCGGACAGACAGCAATCAGCCCCAGCATTTT. Protein sequence: CASSHRTDSNQPQHF. V and J are TRBV4-1 and TRBJ1-5; D perhaps matches TRBD1 (6 bases). Per germline, CDR1 MGHRA and CDR2 YSYEKL. Trimming stripped 3 bases from V and 1 base from J, with 10 bases between. This CDR3 has 15 amino acids.

This chain joins TRBV5-1 and TRBJ2-1, with TRBD1 identical over 9 bases. The germline V gene has CDR1 SGHRS and CDR2 YFSETQ. Trimming cost V 4 bases and J 8 bases; bases outside gene matches: 10. CDR3 length: 15 amino acids. Written as DNA, the CDR3 is TGCGCCAGCAGCCCTGGGACAGGGAGGGGCGATGAGCAGTTCTTC. Residues: CASSPGTGRGDEQFF. Drawing the rest from reference TRBV5-1 and TRBJ2-1, the complete variable domain is KAGVTQTPRYLIKTRGQQVTLSCSPISGHRSVSWYQQTPGQGLQFLFEYFSETQRNKGNFPGRFSGRQFSNSRSEMNVSTLELGDSALYLCASSPGTGRGDEQFFGPGTRLTVL.

This rearrangement joins TRBV7-6 to TRBJ2-7; 8 nucleotides match TRBD1. This CDR3 region has 15 residues. Trimming at V came to 0 bases and at J to 4 bases, leaving 5 bases not matched to a gene. CDR1 and CDR2 (germline): SGHVS, FNYEAQ. CDR3 region: CASSLAQGAGYEQYF. The CDR3 nucleotides read TGTGCCAGCAGCTTAGCGCAGGGGGCGGGGTACGAGCAGTACTTC. Complete variable domain (other parts from reference TRBV7-6 and TRBJ2-7): GAGVSQSPRYKVTKRGQDVALRCDPISGHVSLYWYRQALGQGPEFLTYFNYEAQQDKSGLPNDRFSAERPEGSISTLTIQRTEQRDSAMYRCASSLAQGAGYEQYFGPGTRLTVT.

The chain joins TRBV28 to TRBJ2-5; D gene ambiguous. This CDR3 contains 12 residues. The ends were cut back, 6 bases at V and 3 bases at J, with 8 bases in the middle. CDR1 and CDR2 from the germline V gene are MDHEN and SYDVKM. The CDR3 reads CASSLLKETQYF. The CDR3 nucleotides read TGTGCCAGCAGCTTGCTAAAAGAGACCCAGTACTTC.

The rearrangement links TRBV27 to TRBJ2-2; TRBD1 is a possible D gene (5 bases). Trimming cost V 6 bases and J 2 bases, with 7 bases left between them. This CDR3 region has 13 residues. CDR1 and CDR2 (germline): MNHEY, SMNVEV (reference sequence). This CDR3 is CASRTGNTGELFF. The CDR3 nucleotides read TGTGCCAGCAGAACAGGAAACACCGGGGAGCTGTTTTTT.

The rearrangement links TRBV12-5 to TRBJ2-1; 9 nucleotides align to TRBD2. This CDR3 spans 16 amino acids. Per the germline V gene, CDR1 is LGHNT and CDR2 is FRNRAP. With V trimmed by 4 bases and J by 4 bases, 8 bases remained unmatched. CDR3 loop: CASGSTLAGRYNEQFF. CDR3 bases: TGTGCTAGTGGTTCAACCCTAGCGGGGAGATACAATGAGCAGTTCTTC.

The V call is TRBV4-1, the J call TRBJ2-3, with D possibly TRBD1 on 7 matching bases. The germline V gene has CDR1 MGHRA and CDR2 YSYEKL. The germline V and J ends were trimmed by 1 base and 6 bases, with 20 bases remaining between them. The CDR3 loop spans 17 amino acids. CDR3 DNA: TGCGCCAGCAGCCAAGTGTGGAGGGGGCGGGTTACCGATACGCAGTATTTT. Protein product: CASSQVWRGRVTDTQYF.

The chain couples TRBV5-1 to TRBJ1-2; D possibly corresponds to TRBD1 (6 bases). The CDR3 is 16 amino acids. The V gene lost 3 bases and the J gene lost 4 bases, with 19 bases spanning the gap. Germline assignment: CDR1 SGHRS and CDR2 YFSETQ. This CDR3 is CASSSNPQGGSYGYTF. The CDR3 coding sequence is TGCGCCAGCAGCTCAAACCCACAGGGTGGTAGCTATGGCTACACCTTC.

The rearrangement uses TRBV14 and TRBJ2-1; D may be TRBD2 (6 bases). Germline V gene data show CDR1 as SGHDN and CDR2 as FVKESK. There are 18 residues in the CDR3. V lost 0 bases to trimming and J lost 1 base, with 16 bases between them. The CDR3 region is CASSQDKRTRGSYNEQFF. CDR3 nucleotides: TGTGCCAGCAGCCAAGATAAACGCACTCGGGGGTCCTACAATGAGCAGTTCTTC.

This chain links TRBV27 with TRBJ2-7, with 13 positions matching TRBD2. Germline lookup yields CDR1 MNHEY and CDR2 SMNVEV (reference sequence). V lost 5 bases, J lost 9 bases, and 10 bases stayed unmatched. The CDR3 spans 15 residues. CDR3 amino acids: CASSPTLAGGQGQYF. The CDR3 DNA reads as TGTGCCAGCAGTCCGACACTAGCGGGGGGGCAGGGGCAGTACTTC.

The chain carries TRBV28 and TRBJ2-5, with TRBD2 identical over 16 bases. There are 16 residues in the CDR3. The junction had 3 bases not matched to a gene; V was cut back by 5 bases and J by 3 bases. Germline CDR1 is MDHEN and CDR2 is SYDVKM. The chain's CDR3 is CASSDGTSGREETQYF. The CDR3 DNA is TGTGCCAGCAGTGACGGGACTAGCGGGAGGGAAGAGACCCAGTACTTC.

V is TRBV5-6 and J is TRBJ1-2, with 9 bases aligning to TRBD1. The CDR3 loop spans 15 amino acids. CDR1 and CDR2 (germline): SGHDT, YYEEEE. The trim removed 0 bases at V and 6 bases at J, leaving 6 bases unmatched. The CDR3 here is CASSLGGDRVHGYTF. The CDR3 DNA reads TGTGCCAGCAGCTTGGGAGGGGACAGGGTCCATGGCTACACCTTC. Complete variable domain (other parts from reference TRBV5-6 and TRBJ1-2): DAGVTQSPTHLIKTRGQQVTLRCSPKSGHDTVSWYQQALGQGPQFIFQYYEEEERQRGNFPDRFSGHQFPNYSSELNVNALLLGDSALYLCASSLGGDRVHGYTFGSGTRLTVV.

This clone was detected only a few times. The chain carries TRBV5-1 and TRBJ2-7, with D perhaps TRBD2 (6 bases). The V end lost 2 bases, the J end lost 1 base, and 19 bases lay between the germline ends. The CDR3 spans 17 residues. Germline V gene data show CDR1 as SGHRS and CDR2 as YFSETQ. CDR3 DNA: TGCGCCAGCAGCTTTGCCCCGGCTAGCGAAATTTCCTACGAGCAGTACTTC. Amino acid sequence: CASSFAPASEISYEQYF.

DNA of the CDR3: TGTGCCAGCAGTTTAGGGGGACAGGGGGCTGGCTACACCTTC. This translates into CASSLGGQGAGYTF. This chain uses TRBV28 with TRBJ1-2; 12 positions match TRBD1. Germline V gene data show CDR1 as MDHEN and CDR2 as SYDVKM. The length of the CDR3 is 14 residues. Trimming took 2 bases from V and 7 from J; bases not matched to a gene: 2.

The chain links TRBV1 to TRBJ2-5; the tabulated D call, TRBD2, remains unverified against the DNA. TRBJ2-7 explains the end of the DNA better; the J call may be wrong. TRBV1 represents a pseudogene. CDR3 length: 15 amino acids. The CDR3 here is CTSSRSTSSSYEQYF. The CDR3 DNA follows: TGCACCAGCAGCCGATCGACTAGCAGCTCCTACGAGCAGTACTTC.

V is TRBV7-2 and J is TRBJ2-1; no reliable D call. Trimming removed 1 base at V and 6 bases at J, with 7 bases between. CDR1 and CDR2 from the germline V gene are SGHTA and FQGNSA. The CDR3 extends over 13 amino acids. The CDR3 DNA follows: TGTGCCAGCAGCTTAGGAGGTACCAATGAGCAGTTCTTC. Protein product: CASSLGGTNEQFF.

The V gene is TRBV5-1, the J gene TRBJ1-2; 7 bases fit TRBD1. This CDR3 has 15 residues. Trimming cost V 7 bases and J 2 bases; bases outside gene matches: 11. In germline, CDR1 is SGHRS, CDR2 YFSETQ. DNA for the CDR3: TGCGCCAGCCGGAGAGGACAGGCGGGAAACTATGGCTACACCTTC. This encodes CASRRGQAGNYGYTF.

The V and J genes are TRBV19 and TRBJ1-2; TRBD1 matches 8 bases. The CDR3 runs 16 residues. Germline V lookup: CDR1 LNHDA, CDR2 SQIVND (reference sequence). V shed 0 bases and J 7 bases; nucleotides not matched to a gene: 10. For the CDR3, the DNA is TGTGCCAGTAGTATAGATGCCCTCACAGGGGGGTCTGGCTACACCTTC. Its protein is CASSIDALTGGSGYTF.

The genes are TRBV28 and TRBJ2-3, with 13 bases identical to TRBD2. Germline CDR1 and CDR2: MDHEN and SYDVKM. The CDR3 extends over 19 amino acids. Trimming at V came to 4 bases and at J to 0 bases, leaving 10 bases not matched to a gene. CDR3 sequence (DNA): TGTGCCAGCAGTTCCATATGGTCGGGACTAGCGGGGAGCACAGATACGCAGTATTTT. Protein sequence: CASSSIWSGLAGSTDTQYF.